A selection of T cell receptor beta chains follows, all from one sample in a study of a mutant IDH1 vaccine in newly diagnosed glioma. Produced via immunoSEQ multiplex PCR; TCRdb's table is partial and in-frame only. The table shows tens of thousands of clones, with roughly 80% occurring only once. Here the sequenced sample was PBMCs, taken from a glioma patient treated with radiotherapy, temozolomide or both. The receptors derive from a man aged 18 to 35 with glioma. The CDR3 runs from the conserved cysteine through the conserved F or W. A D gene is named only where the DNA matches it firmly. Clone size is not always given. Where it is, it says once, few, many or a class for expanded clones.

TRBJ2-2 | TRBV11-2 | 14 | TRBD1 | once | TGTGCCAGCAGCTTCGACAGGGTAACCGGGGAGCTGTTTTTT | CASSFDRVTGELFF
TRBJ1-2 | TRBV9 | 14 | - | - | TGTGCCAGCAGCGTAGTGTCCGCTAACTATGGCTACACCTTC | CASSVVSANYGYTF
TRBJ2-7 | TRBV5-1 | 13 | - | once | TGCGCCAGCAGCTTGATAGTCGGTATCGAGCAGTACTTC | CASSLIVGIEQYF
TRBJ2-7 | TRBV9 | 15 | - | - | TGTGCCAGCAGCGTACAGGGCGGGGTGCTCTACGAGCAGTACTTC | CASSVQGGVLYEQYF
TRBJ2-1 | TRBV7-9 | 13 | - | - | TGTGCCAGCAGCCCGTACGGGGGTGGTGAGCAGTTCTTC | CASSPYGGGEQFF
TRBJ2-7 | TRBV5-6 | 15 | - | once | TGTGCCAGCAGCCGGCGGCAGCAGGTCCCCTACGAGCAGTACTTC | CASSRRQQVPYEQYF
TRBJ2-5 | TRBV13 | 14 | TRBD1 | - | TGTGCCAGCAGCTCCGGACAGGGTAGGGAGACCCAGTACTTC | CASSSGQGRETQYF
TRBJ1-3 | TRBV15 | 15 | - | - | TGTGCCACCAGCAGAGATAAGGTCTCTGGAAACACCATATATTTT | CATSRDKVSGNTIYF
TRBJ1-1 | TRBV12-5 | 15 | - | - | TGTGCTAGTGCCACCGGAGGGGGGATCTCCACTGAAGCTTTCTTT | CASATGGGISTEAFF
TRBJ1-5 | TRBV30 | 15 | - | - | TGTGCCTGGAGTGGCGACAGGCTTAGCAATCAGCCCCAGCATTTT | CAWSGDRLSNQPQHF
TRBJ2-1 | TRBV25-1 | 11 | - | - | TGTGCCAGCAGTGAACTGGTAGAGCAGTTCTTC | CASSELVEQFF
TRBJ2-5 | TRBV7-9 | 16 | TRBD2 | - | TGTGCCAGCAGCTTACCGTTACTTAGCGGGAAAGAGACCCAGTACTTC | CASSLPLLSGKETQYF
TRBJ2-7 | TRBV5-1 | 14 | - | - | TGCGCCAGCAGCCCCCCGACAGGCTCCTACGAGCAGTACTTC | CASSPPTGSYEQYF
TRBJ2-7 | TRBV4-1 | 15 | TRBD1 | once | TGCGCCAGCAGCTACTCCGGGACAGGTGTCTACGAGCAGTACTTC | CASSYSGTGVYEQYF
TRBJ1-4 | TRBV5-6 | 16 | - | - | TGTGCCAGCAGCTTGCCAGGGACCACAACTAATGAAAAACTGTTTTTT | CASSLPGTTTNEKLFF
TRBJ2-2 | TRBV5-1 | 16 | - | once | TGCGCCAGCAGCTTGGAGCCGGGGTCGAACACCGGGGAGCTGTTTTTT | CASSLEPGSNTGELFF
TRBJ2-5 | TRBV5-1 | 16 | TRBD1 | - | TGCGCCAGCAGCTTGGCCGGTGACAGGGCGGTAGAGACCCAGTACTTC | CASSLAGDRAVETQYF
TRBJ1-2 | TRBV7-9 | 13 | - | - | TGTGCCAGCAGACTAGGAACATCCGGGGGCTACACCTTC | CASRLGTSGGYTF
TRBJ1-5 | TRBV25-1 | 14 | TRBD1 | few | TGTGCCAGCAGTGAAGGGGGACAGATCAGGCCCCAGCATTTT | CASSEGGQIRPQHF
TRBJ2-1 | TRBV29-1 | 14 | TRBD2 | - | TGCAGCGTTTGTACTAGCGGAAGTTACAATGAGCAGTTCTTC | CSVCTSGSYNEQFF
TRBJ1-1 | TRBV5-6 | 11 | - | few | TGTGCCAGCAGCGGGGAAGGGCCAGCTTTCTTT | CASSGEGPAFF
TRBJ1-5 | TRBV27 | 13 | - | - | TGTGCCAGCAGTTTATCGGGGGGATGGCCCCAGCATTTT | CASSLSGGWPQHF